This TCR beta chain was sequenced for a study of T cells after yellow fever vaccination. Study-level findings and limits: The secondary response was weaker, and its peak arrived faster, on day 5 versus 15.

The germline gives CDR1 DFQATT, CDR2 SNEGSKA (reference sequence). V lost 4 bases and J 2 bases, leaving 9 bases between the germline ends. This CDR3 region has 13 residues. In making TCR cDNA, 5'RACE template switching added a universal primer site and UMIs to it. TCRdb re-called the 5' RACE reads through MiXCR, storing one row per CDR3 protein. The sample yields 110,000 to 150,000 distinct CDR3 sequences, more than 6.5% seen once. This clonotype came up many times. Its antigen remains unknown. This TCR came from a man younger than 40 who received the YFV17D yellow fever vaccine. V gene TRBV20-1 combines with J gene TRBJ2-4; D not resolved. The material was CD4+ T cells sorted from PBMCs, obtained 10 days after the yellow fever booster vaccination. The CDR3 is CSAKDRPKNIQYF. The CDR3 DNA reads as TGCAGTGCTAAGGATAGGCCCAAAAACATTCAGTACTTC.